The 7 T cell receptor beta chains presented below share a single source sample, sequenced in a study of cytomegalovirus exposure and HLA in healthy donors (TCRdb year 2017). Library generation was performed with the immunoSEQ multiplex PCR assay. For the multiplex PCR, a mixture combining 60 forward primers for TCR Vbeta segments and 13 reverse primers for TCR Jbeta segments was used. TCRdb limited this immuneACCESS table to in-frame rearrangements with V and J called. A share of clones is missing; checked studies link under half to unresolved V genes, and the rest is unexplained. The sample yields over 150,000 clones; under 85% were counted once. The ten biggest clones cover approximately 5.4% of the sample. What was sequenced was PBMCs. The receptors derive from a woman aged 18-30 years in good health and CMV-seropositive.

This clone was seen a handful of times. The gene calls are TRBV7-8 and TRBJ2-7; tentatively, D is TRBD2 (6 bases). V was pared by 1 base and J by 2 bases, with 12 bases between. Looked up from germline, CDR1 is SGHVS and CDR2 is FQNEAQ. The CDR3 contains 15 residues. DNA of the CDR3: TGTGCCAGCAGCTTAGTGGTTTCGGGGGCCTACGAGCAGTACTTC. Its protein product is CASSLVVSGAYEQYF.

The genes are TRBV5-1 and TRBJ1-1, with 10 bases identical to TRBD1. Germline V gene data show CDR1 as SGHRS and CDR2 as YFSETQ. The J segment lost 4 bases and the V segment lost 0 bases, leaving 6 bases of the junction unmatched. This CDR3 region has 16 residues. The CDR3 DNA reads as TGCGCCAGCAGCTTGGTGGGACAGGGGCGCAGCACTGAAGCTTTCTTT. This codes for CASSLVGQGRSTEAFF.

V usage is TRBV7-2 and J usage is TRBJ2-6; 7 bases are shared with TRBD2. Trimming at V came to 7 bases and at J to 1 base, leaving 10 bases not matched to a gene. Germline V lookup: CDR1 SGHTA, CDR2 FQGNSA. The CDR3 contains 17 residues. DNA for the CDR3: TGTGCCAGCATCTATAGGCAGGGAGGGTCTGGGGCCAACGTCCTGACTTTC. Its translation: CASIYRQGGSGANVLTF.

The chain has TRBV5-4 and TRBJ2-6, with D tentatively TRBD1 (6 bases). The germline V and J ends were trimmed by 7 bases and 3 bases, with 17 bases remaining between them. The CDR3 consists of 16 residues. CDR1 is SGHNT, CDR2 YYREEE, per germline (reference sequence). The CDR3 reads CASAGQPPGGANVLTF. CDR3 coding DNA: TGTGCCAGCGCAGGACAGCCCCCTGGTGGGGCCAACGTCCTGACTTTC.

This sequence joins TRBV25-1 and TRBJ2-2, with TRBD2 as a possible D gene (6 bases). The CDR3 length is 15 residues. V lost 1 base to trimming and J lost 3 bases, with 9 bases between them. Germline lookup yields CDR1 MGHDK and CDR2 SYGVNS. The DNA for the CDR3 is TGTGCCAGCAGTGAATTGACGGGGGACACCGGGGAGCTGTTTTTT. Translation gives CASSELTGDTGELFF.

This chain uses TRBV9 with TRBJ1-1; the D gene is possibly TRBD1 (6 bases). V lost 5 bases and J 6 bases, leaving 11 bases between the germline ends. Germline V gene data show CDR1 as SGDLS and CDR2 as YYNGEE. The CDR3 contains 12 residues. The chain's CDR3 is CASRGDTSEAFF. The DNA for the CDR3 is TGTGCCAGCAGGGGGGACACTTCTGAAGCTTTCTTT. The full variable domain, with the rest looked up from reference TRBV9 and TRBJ1-1, is DSGVTQTPKHLITATGQRVTLRCSPRSGDLSVYWYQQSLDQGLQFLIQYYNGEERAKGNILERFSAQQFPDLHSELNLSSLELGDSALYFCASRGDTSEAFFGQGTRLTVV.

This chain uses TRBV6-1 with TRBJ2-3; 10 nucleotides align to TRBD1. Germline CDR1 MNHNS, CDR2 SASEGT. The CDR3 is 17 residues long. Germline trimming cut 3 bases from V and 1 base from J; bases unmatched to any gene: 7. Here the CDR3 reads CASSDQDRGPRTDTQYF. The DNA for the CDR3 is TGTGCCAGCAGTGACCAAGACAGGGGGCCCCGCACAGATACGCAGTATTTT.